The T cell receptor (beta chain) described here comes from a study of blood T cell repertoires in COVID-19. The overall study: The United States, Italy and Spain were the sources of the acute and convalescent COVID-19 samples. Nucleic acid was either cDNA or gDNA, and it came from T cells, B-cell-depleted T cells, or PBMCs.

TCRdb's copy holds only in-frame clones and misses some; the assay was immunoSEQ multiplex PCR. The sample contains roughly 200,000 clones, roughly 80% of which appear only once. This clone was counted many times. V dropped 3 bases and J dropped 6; count of bases not matched to a gene: 4. Germline V gives CDR1 WSHSY, CDR2 SAAADI. This CDR3 spans 14 amino acids. This rearrangement joins TRBV10-2 to TRBJ1-5, with 8 nucleotides matching TRBD1. This receptor was identified in an elderly woman with acute or convalescent COVID-19. The specimen sequenced was peripheral blood. This chain's CDR3 is CASSDADRVQPQHF. CDR3 DNA: TGCGCCAGCAGTGACGCGGACAGGGTTCAGCCCCAGCATTTT.